These 13 T cell receptor beta chains originate from one sample sequenced in a study of blood T cell repertoires in COVID-19 (dated by TCRdb to the early 2020s). Libraries were constructed by the immunoSEQ multiplex PCR assay. The source is immuneACCESS, and TCRdb retained only in-frame sequences with V and J called. Part of the clones is not carried over; for the studies checked, unresolved V genes explain less than half of this, and the remainder is unexplained. The sample has over 200,000 clones on record, 89% of them singletons. Under 7% of the sample rests with the top ten. Specimen: peripheral blood. The receptors come from a man aged 55 to 70 who had recovered from COVID-19.

The chain combines TRBV18 with TRBJ2-7; 9 bases match TRBD2. V was pared by 1 base and J by 5 bases, with 6 bases of the junction left unmatched. Germline loops: CDR1 KGHSH, CDR2 LQKENI. CDR3 size: 15 residues. The CDR3 DNA follows: TGTGCCAGCTCACCACTGACTAGCGGTTGGAACGAGCAGTACTTC. It yields the protein CASSPLTSGWNEQYF.

Worth noting for this clone: At one of its ends the junction is not consistent with the germline gene, which may arise from a read error. V gene TRBV6-5 combines with J gene TRBJ1-5, with D perhaps matching TRBD1 (6 bases). The CDR3 has 15 amino acids. CDR1 MNHEY and CDR2 SVGAGI come from the germline V gene. CDR3 coding DNA: TGTGCCAGCCGCCGGGGGGAGGGGGGTAATCAACCCCAGCATTTT. This codes for CASRRGEGGNQPQHF.

The count of this clone is one. The chain combines TRBV6-5 with TRBJ1-6; D ambiguous. CDR3 length equals 15 residues. Trimming left V 0 bases short and J 7 bases short, with 10 bases between. Germline V gene data show CDR1 as MNHEY and CDR2 as SVGAGI. The CDR3 DNA reads TGTGCCAGCAGTTACTCGGGCAGTCAGAATTCACCCCTCCACTTT. It codes for CASSYSGSQNSPLHF.

This chain uses TRBV19 with TRBJ1-5; no clear D gene. CDR3 length: 13 amino acids. The germline V gene encodes CDR1 LNHDA and CDR2 SQIVND (reference sequence). Trimming took 3 bases from V and 4 from J, leaving 7 bases between them. This chain's CDR3 is CASSMAPNQPQHF. In nucleotides, the CDR3 is TGTGCCAGTAGTATGGCCCCGAATCAGCCCCAGCATTTT.

The chain carries TRBV6-1 and TRBJ2-3; 8 nucleotides line up with TRBD2. This CDR3 contains 16 residues. V shed 1 base, J shed 8 bases, and the junction held 11 bases outside the gene matches. CDR1 is MNHNS, CDR2 SASEGT, per germline. Written as DNA, the CDR3 is TGTGCCAGCAGTGAAGTATCCGGGGGGGGCTCCGGTACGCAGTATTTT. Its translation is CASSEVSGGGSGTQYF.

This chain connects TRBV6-5 to TRBJ1-2; TRBD1 agrees at 9 bases. Germline V CDR1 and CDR2: MNHEY, SVGAGI. The CDR3 contains 13 residues. V lost 7 bases, J lost 8 bases, and 8 bases stayed unmatched. The CDR3 here is CASTGTGISGYTF. The DNA of the CDR3 is TGTGCCAGCACCGGGACAGGGATAAGCGGCTACACCTTC.

The V gene is TRBV7-2, the J gene TRBJ1-2; D may be TRBD1 (6 bases). Germline V lookup: CDR1 SGHTA, CDR2 FQGNSA. V lost 8 bases to trimming and J lost 3 bases, with 19 bases between them. CDR3 length equals 15 residues. The CDR3 nucleotides read TGTGCCAGCGCCCTCGGGGGGGCAGGGTACTATGGCTACACCTTC. Protein sequence: CASALGGAGYYGYTF.

V usage is TRBV14 and J usage is TRBJ2-5, with 13 bases that match TRBD2. In germline, CDR1 is SGHDN, CDR2 FVKESK. This CDR3 contains 18 residues. V was pared by 3 bases and J by 3 bases, with 10 bases of the junction left unmatched. CDR3: CASSQWLTGTSGKETQYF. The CDR3 DNA reads as TGTGCCAGCAGCCAGTGGTTAACCGGGACTAGCGGGAAAGAGACCCAGTACTTC. The full variable domain, rest sourced from reference TRBV14 and TRBJ2-5, is EAGVTQFPSHSVIEKGQTVTLRCDPISGHDNLYWYRRVMGKEIKFLLHFVKESKQDESGMPNNRFLAERTGGTYSTLKVQPAELEDSGVYFCASSQWLTGTSGKETQYFGPGTRLLVL.

The chain uses TRBV6-5 and TRBJ2-7, with a possible D match to TRBD2 (5 bases). The V end was cut by 8 bases, the J end by 0 bases, with 8 bases between. The CDR3 is made up of 12 amino acids. CDR1 MNHEY and CDR2 SVGAGI come from the germline V gene. This CDR3 reads CASGSFSYEQYF. CDR3 coding DNA: TGTGCCAGCGGGAGTTTCTCCTACGAGCAGTACTTC.

The chain combines TRBV19 with TRBJ2-3, with D uncertain. The germline gives CDR1 LNHDA, CDR2 SQIVND (reference sequence). This CDR3 region has 11 residues. Trimming removed 5 bases at V and 8 bases at J, with 8 bases between. CDR3 coding DNA: TGTGCCAGTAGTGAGGCGTTTACGCAGTATTTT. Residues: CASSEAFTQYF.

This clone is judged medium-sized. V and J are TRBV7-9 and TRBJ1-2, with D perhaps matching TRBD1 (5 bases). CDR3 size: 14 residues. Trimming removed 3 bases from V and 13 bases from J, with 21 bases in between. Germline loops: CDR1 SEHNR, CDR2 FQNEAQ (reference sequence). The CDR3: CASSFNTRSLRGTF. CDR3 bases: TGTGCCAGCAGCTTCAACACAAGGTCCCTTAGGGGCACCTTC.

This rearrangement joins TRBV15 to TRBJ1-2; 8 bases agree with TRBD1. Germline CDR1 reads LNHNV; CDR2 reads YYDKDF (reference sequence). V lost 1 base and J lost 4; bases outside the gene matches: 2. The CDR3 covers 14 residues. CDR3 DNA sequence: TGTGCCACCAGCAGAGGGACAGGGATCTATGGCTACACCTTC. Protein: CATSRGTGIYGYTF.

This clone was observed a handful of times. The chain employs TRBV7-9 and TRBJ1-6, with D perhaps TRBD1 (5 bases). V was cut by 5 bases and J by 9 bases, with 8 bases left in between. Germline values: CDR1 SEHNR, CDR2 FQNEAQ (reference sequence). This CDR3 spans 12 amino acids. CDR3 in DNA: TGTGCCAGCAGCGCCCAGGGTTCACCCCTCCACTTT. The encoded protein is CASSAQGSPLHF.